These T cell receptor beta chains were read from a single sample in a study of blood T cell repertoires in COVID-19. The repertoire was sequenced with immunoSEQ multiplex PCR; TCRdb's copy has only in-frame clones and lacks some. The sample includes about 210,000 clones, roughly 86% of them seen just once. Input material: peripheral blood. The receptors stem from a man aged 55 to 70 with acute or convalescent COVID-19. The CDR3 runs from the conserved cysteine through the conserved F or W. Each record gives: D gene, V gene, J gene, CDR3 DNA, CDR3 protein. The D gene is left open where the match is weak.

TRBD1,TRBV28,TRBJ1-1,TGTGCCAGCAGCAGTACCGGGACAGGACCCCTGGGAATGAACACTGAAGCTTTCTTT,CASSSTGTGPLGMNTEAFF
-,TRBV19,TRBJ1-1,TGTGCCAGTAGTATGTGGCAGGGTGAAAGTGAAGCTTTCTTT,CASSMWQGESEAFF
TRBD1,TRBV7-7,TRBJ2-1,TGTGCCAGCAGGCCGGGACAGGACTACAATGAGCAGTTCTTC,CASRPGQDYNEQFF